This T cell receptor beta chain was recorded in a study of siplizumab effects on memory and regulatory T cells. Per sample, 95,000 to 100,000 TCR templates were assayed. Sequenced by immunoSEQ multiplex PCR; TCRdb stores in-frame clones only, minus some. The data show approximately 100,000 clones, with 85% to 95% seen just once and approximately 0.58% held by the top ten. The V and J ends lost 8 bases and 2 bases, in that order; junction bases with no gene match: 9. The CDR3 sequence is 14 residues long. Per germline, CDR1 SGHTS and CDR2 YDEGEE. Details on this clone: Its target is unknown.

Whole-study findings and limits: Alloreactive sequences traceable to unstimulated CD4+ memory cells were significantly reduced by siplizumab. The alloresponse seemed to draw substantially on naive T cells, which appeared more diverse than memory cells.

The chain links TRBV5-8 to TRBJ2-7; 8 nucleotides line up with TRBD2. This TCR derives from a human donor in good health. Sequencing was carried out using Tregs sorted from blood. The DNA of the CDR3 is TGTGCCAGAAGCCCACTAGCGGTTACCTACGAGCAGTACTTC. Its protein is CARSPLAVTYEQYF.